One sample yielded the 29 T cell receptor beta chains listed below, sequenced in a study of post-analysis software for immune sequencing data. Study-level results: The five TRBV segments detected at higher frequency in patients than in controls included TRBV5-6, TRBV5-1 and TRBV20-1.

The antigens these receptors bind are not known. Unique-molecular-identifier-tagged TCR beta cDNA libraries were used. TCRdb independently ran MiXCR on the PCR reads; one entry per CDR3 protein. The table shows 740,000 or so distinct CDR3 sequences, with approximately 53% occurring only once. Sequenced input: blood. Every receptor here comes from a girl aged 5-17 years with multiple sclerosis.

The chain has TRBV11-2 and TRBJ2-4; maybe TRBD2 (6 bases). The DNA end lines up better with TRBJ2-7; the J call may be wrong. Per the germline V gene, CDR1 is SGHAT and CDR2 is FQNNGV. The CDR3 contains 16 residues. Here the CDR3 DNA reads TGTGCCAGCAGCTTTTCCGGGGGTAGCGTCGCCTACGAGCAGTACTTC. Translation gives CASSFSGGSVAYEQYF.

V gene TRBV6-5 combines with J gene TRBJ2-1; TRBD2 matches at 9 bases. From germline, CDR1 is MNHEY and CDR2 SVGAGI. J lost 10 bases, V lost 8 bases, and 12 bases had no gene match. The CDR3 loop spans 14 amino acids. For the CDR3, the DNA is TGTGCCAGCGGGCTAGCGGGGAGATCCTACGAGCAGTTCTTC. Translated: CASGLAGRSYEQFF.

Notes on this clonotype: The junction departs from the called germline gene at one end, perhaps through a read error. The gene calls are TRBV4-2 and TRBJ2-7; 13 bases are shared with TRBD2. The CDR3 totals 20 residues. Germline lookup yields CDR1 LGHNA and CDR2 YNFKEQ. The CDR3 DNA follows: TGTGCCAGCAGCCAAGAGAGGGGCAGGACTAGCGGGAGTTCAGGCTACAAGCAGTACTTC. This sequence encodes CASSQERGRTSGSSGYKQYF.

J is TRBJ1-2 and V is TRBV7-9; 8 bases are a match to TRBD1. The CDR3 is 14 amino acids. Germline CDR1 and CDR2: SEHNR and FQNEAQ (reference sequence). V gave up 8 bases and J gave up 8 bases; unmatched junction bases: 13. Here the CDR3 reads CASGLGETGDGYTF. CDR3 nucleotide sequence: TGTGCCAGCGGTTTGGGGGAGACAGGGGACGGCTACACCTTC.

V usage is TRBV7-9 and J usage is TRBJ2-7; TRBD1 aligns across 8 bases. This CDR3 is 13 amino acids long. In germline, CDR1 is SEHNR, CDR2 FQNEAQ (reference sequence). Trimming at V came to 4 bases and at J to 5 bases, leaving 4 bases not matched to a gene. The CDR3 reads CASSSSGQDEQYF. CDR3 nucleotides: TGTGCCAGCAGCTCCTCGGGACAGGACGAGCAGTACTTC.

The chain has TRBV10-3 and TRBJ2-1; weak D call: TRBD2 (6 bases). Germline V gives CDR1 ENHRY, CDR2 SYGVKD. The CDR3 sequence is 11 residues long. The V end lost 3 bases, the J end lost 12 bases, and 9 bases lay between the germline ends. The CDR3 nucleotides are TGTGCCATCAGTGATGTGGGGGGGCAGTTCTTC. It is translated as CAISDVGGQFF.

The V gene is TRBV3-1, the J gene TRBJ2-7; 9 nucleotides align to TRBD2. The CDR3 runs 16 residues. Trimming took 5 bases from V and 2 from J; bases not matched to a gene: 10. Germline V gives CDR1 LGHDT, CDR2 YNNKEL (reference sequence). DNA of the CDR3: TGTGCCAGCAGCTCACGAGGCGCGGGAGGGCCCTACGAGCAGTACTTC. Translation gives CASSSRGAGGPYEQYF.

The CDR3 sequence is CASSGRSFQETQYF. For the CDR3, the DNA is TGTGCCAGCAGCGGCCGAAGTTTTCAAGAGACCCAGTACTTC. This sequence joins TRBV9 and TRBJ2-5; unclear D gene. Germline V lookup: CDR1 SGDLS, CDR2 YYNGEE. Trimming pared 3 bases from V and 2 bases from J, leaving 11 bases between. The CDR3 consists of 14 residues.

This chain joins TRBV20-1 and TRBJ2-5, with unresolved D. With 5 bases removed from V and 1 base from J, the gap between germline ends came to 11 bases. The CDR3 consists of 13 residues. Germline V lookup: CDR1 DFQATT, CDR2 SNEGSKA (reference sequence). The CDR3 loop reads CSALSRSQETQYF. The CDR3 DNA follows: TGCAGTGCTTTGAGTCGAAGCCAAGAGACCCAGTACTTC.

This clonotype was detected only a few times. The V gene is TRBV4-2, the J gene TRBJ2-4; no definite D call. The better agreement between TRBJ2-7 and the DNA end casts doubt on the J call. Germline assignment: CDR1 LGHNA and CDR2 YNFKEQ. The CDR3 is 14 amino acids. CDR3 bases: TGTGCCAGCAGCCAAGGGATCATGGGCTCCGAGCAGTACTTC. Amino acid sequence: CASSQGIMGSEQYF.

The CDR3 sequence: CASSIWTSDPQYEQYF. DNA of the CDR3: TGCGCCAGCAGCATATGGACTAGCGATCCACAGTACGAGCAGTACTTC. The chain employs TRBV5-1 and TRBJ2-5, with 9 positions matching TRBD2. The better agreement between TRBJ2-7 and the DNA end casts doubt on the J call. This CDR3 has 16 residues. Germline CDR1 is SGHRS and CDR2 is YFSETQ.

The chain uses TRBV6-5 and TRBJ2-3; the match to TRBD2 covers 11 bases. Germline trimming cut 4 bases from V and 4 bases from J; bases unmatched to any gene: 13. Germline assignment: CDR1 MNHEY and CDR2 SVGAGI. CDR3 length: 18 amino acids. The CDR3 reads CASSSARPTSGVADTQYF. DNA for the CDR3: TGTGCCAGCAGTTCAGCTCGGCCGACTAGCGGGGTAGCAGATACGCAGTATTTT.

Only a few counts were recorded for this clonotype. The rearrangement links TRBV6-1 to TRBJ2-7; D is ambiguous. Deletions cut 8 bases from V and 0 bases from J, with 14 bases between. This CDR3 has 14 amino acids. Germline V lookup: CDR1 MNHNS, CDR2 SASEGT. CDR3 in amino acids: CASGASARSYEQYF. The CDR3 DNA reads TGTGCCAGCGGTGCCAGCGCTCGCTCCTACGAGCAGTACTTC.

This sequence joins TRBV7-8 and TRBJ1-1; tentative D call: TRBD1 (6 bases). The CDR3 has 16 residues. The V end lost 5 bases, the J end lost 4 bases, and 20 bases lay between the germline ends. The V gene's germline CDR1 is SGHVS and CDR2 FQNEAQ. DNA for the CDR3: TGTGCCAGCAGCCAAGAAAAACAACAGGGTGGCACTGAAGCTTTCTTT. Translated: CASSQEKQQGGTEAFF. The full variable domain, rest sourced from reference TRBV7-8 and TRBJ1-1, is GAGVSQSPRYKVAKRGQDVALRCDPISGHVSLFWYQQALGQGPEFLTYFQNEAQLDKSGLPSDRFFAERPEGSVSTLKIQRTQQEDSAVYLCASSQEKQQGGTEAFFGQGTRLTVV.

CDR3 nucleotides: TGTGCCAGCAGCGTAGGGACTAGTTACGAGCAGTACTTC. Translation gives CASSVGTSYEQYF. The chain carries TRBV9 and TRBJ2-7; the match to TRBD2 covers 7 bases. Germline-derived CDR1 and CDR2 are SGDLS and YYNGEE. The CDR3 totals 13 residues. J was trimmed by 4 bases and V by 0 bases; bases with no gene match: 1.

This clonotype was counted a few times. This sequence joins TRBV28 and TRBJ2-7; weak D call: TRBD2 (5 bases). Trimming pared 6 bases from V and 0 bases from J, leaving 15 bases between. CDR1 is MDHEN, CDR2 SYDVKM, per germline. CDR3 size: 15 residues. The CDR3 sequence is CASSHGSAVSYEQYF. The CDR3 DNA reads TGTGCCAGCAGCCATGGGTCAGCGGTCTCCTACGAGCAGTACTTC.

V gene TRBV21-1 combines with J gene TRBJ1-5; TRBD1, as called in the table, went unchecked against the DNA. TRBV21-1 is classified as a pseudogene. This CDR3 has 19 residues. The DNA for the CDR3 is TGTGCCAGCAGCAGCCGGACAGGGGCCCCAAGTAGAGGCAATCAGCCCCAGCATTTT. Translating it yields CASSSRTGAPSRGNQPQHF.

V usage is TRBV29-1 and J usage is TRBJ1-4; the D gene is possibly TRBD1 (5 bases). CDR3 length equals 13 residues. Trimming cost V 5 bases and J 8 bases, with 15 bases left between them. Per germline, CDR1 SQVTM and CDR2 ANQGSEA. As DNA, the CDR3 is TGCAGCGTTTACGGGGGTTCATCCGAAAAACTGTTTTTT. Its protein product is CSVYGGSSEKLFF.

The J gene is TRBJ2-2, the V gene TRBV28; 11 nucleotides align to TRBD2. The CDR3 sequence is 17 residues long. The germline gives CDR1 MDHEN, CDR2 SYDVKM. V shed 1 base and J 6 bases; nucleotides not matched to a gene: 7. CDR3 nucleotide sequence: TGTGCCAGCAGTTTATTCTATAGCGGGAGGGCCGCCGGGGAGCTGTTTTTT. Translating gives CASSLFYSGRAAGELFF.

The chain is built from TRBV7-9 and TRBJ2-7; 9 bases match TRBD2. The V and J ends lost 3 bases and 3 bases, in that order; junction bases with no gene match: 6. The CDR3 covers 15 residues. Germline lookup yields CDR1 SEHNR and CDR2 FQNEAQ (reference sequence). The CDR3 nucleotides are TGTGCCAGCAGCTTCGGGCTAGCGGGGTACTACGAGCAGTACTTC. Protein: CASSFGLAGYYEQYF.

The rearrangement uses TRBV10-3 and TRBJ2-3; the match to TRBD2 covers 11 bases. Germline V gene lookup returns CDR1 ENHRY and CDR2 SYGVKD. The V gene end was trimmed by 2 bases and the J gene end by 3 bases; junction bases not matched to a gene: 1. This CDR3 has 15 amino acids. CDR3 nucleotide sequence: TGTGCCATCAGTGAGACTAGCGGGAGTACAGATACGCAGTATTTT. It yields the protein CAISETSGSTDTQYF.

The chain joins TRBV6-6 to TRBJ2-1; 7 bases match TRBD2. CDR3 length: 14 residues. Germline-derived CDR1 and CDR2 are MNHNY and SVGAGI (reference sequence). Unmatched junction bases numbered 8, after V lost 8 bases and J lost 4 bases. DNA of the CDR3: TGTGCCAGCCCTGGCGGGGGTAAATACAATGAGCAGTTCTTC. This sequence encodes CASPGGGKYNEQFF.

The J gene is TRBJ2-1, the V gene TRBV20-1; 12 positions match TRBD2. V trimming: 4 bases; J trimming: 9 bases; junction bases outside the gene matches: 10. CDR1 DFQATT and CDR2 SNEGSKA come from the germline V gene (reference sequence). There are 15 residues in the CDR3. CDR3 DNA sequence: TGCAGTGCTACTAGCGGGAGGGTGAATAGGGGTGAGCAGTTCTTC. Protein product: CSATSGRVNRGEQFF.

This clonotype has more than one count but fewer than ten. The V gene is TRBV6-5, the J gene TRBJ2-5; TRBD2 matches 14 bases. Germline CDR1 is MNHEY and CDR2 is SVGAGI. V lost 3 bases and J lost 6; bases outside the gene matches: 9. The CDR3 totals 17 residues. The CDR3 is CASSYGGTSGSTKTQYF. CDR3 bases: TGTGCCAGCAGTTATGGTGGGACTAGCGGGAGCACAAAGACCCAGTACTTC.

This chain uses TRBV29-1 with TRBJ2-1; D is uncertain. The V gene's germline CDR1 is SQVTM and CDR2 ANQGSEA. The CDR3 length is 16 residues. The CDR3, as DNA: TGCATCGCTCGACAATACCCAAGGGAAGAATACAATGAGCAGTTCTTC. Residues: CIARQYPREEYNEQFF.

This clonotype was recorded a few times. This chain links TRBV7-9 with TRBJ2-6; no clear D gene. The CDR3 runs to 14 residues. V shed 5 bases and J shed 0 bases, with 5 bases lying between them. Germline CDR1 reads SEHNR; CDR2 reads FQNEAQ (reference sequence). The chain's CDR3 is CASSAYSGANVLTF. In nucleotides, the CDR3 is TGTGCCAGCAGCGCCTACTCTGGGGCCAACGTCCTGACTTTC.

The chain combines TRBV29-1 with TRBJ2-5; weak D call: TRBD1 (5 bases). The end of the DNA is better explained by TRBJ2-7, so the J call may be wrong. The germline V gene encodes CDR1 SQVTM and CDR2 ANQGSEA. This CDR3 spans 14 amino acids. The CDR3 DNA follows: TGCAGCGCTGACAGTTCAGAAATTGTGGGCGAGCAGTACTTC. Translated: CSADSSEIVGEQYF.

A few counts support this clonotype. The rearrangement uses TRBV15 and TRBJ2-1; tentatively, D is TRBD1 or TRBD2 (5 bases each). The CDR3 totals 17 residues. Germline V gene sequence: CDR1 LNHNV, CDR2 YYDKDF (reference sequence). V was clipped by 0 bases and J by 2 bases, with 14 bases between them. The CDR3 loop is CATSRDGISGPYNEQFF. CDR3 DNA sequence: TGTGCCACCAGCAGAGATGGGATTTCGGGGCCCTACAATGAGCAGTTCTTC.

DNA of the CDR3: TGTGCCAGCAGCCAATTTCCTAGACATGAGCAGTTCTTC. Its translation is CASSQFPRHEQFF. J is TRBJ2-1 and V is TRBV16; D is unclear. CDR3 length: 13 amino acids. With 1 base removed from V and 8 bases from J, the gap between germline ends came to 9 bases. Germline CDR1 KGHSY, CDR2 FQNENV.